This section outlines one T cell receptor beta chain sequence together with its context. Its antigen is not identified. Source study methods: Junction-only sequences without quality scores came from ImmunoSEQ, so filtering differed. The repertoire was sequenced with immunoSEQ multiplex PCR; TCRdb's copy has only in-frame clones and lacks some. Clone size and the V and J calls come from that table; the DNA yielded D and trimming. Of 2,500,000 or so clones in the sample, approximately 93% were seen once. This record comes from a study of shared clonotypes between healthy human individuals. Study-wide results and limits: Depth of sequencing was expected to influence donor clonotype sharing. Only blood samples were collected, and tissue repertoires likely differ. Clonotypes shared by all four sorted-subset donors had higher generation probabilities than non-shared clonotypes.

Trimming shortened V by 1 base and J by 7 bases, and 7 bases separated the two germline ends. This CDR3 spans 13 amino acids. Germline values: CDR1 KGHSH, CDR2 LQKENI. This TCR was recovered from a man in his late teens or twenties in good health. Some clones in this sample may be carry-over from other donors' samples. The V gene is TRBV18, the J gene TRBJ2-2; no clear D. The sequencing input was naive CD4+ T cells from PBMCs. The sample's subset: CD45RA+ positively selected. The CDR3 region is CASSPQLNGELFF. For the CDR3, the DNA is TGTGCCAGCTCACCACAGTTGAACGGGGAGCTGTTTTTT.